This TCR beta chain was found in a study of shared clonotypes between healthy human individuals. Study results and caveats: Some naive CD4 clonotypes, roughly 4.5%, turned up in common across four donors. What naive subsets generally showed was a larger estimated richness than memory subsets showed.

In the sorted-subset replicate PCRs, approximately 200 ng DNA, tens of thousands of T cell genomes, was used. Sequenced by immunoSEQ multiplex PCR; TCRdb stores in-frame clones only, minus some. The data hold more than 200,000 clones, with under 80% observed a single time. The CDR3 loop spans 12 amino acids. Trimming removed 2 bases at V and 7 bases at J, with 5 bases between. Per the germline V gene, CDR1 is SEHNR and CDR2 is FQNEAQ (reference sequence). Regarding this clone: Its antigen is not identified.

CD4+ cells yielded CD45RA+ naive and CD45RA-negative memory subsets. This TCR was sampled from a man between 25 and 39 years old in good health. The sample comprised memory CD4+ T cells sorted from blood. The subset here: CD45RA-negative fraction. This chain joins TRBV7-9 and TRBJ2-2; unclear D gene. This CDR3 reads CASSLNDGELFF. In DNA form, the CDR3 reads TGTGCCAGCAGCTTAAATGACGGGGAGCTGTTTTTT.